These T cell receptor beta chains were read from a single sample in a study of cytomegalovirus exposure and HLA in healthy donors. Assay used: immunoSEQ multiplex PCR; TCRdb lists only in-frame clones, some missing. The repertoire holds 150,000 to 200,000 clones, roughly 81% seen once, with 2% to 2.5% in the top ten. Specimen: PBMCs. Receptor source: a man younger than 30 in good health and CMV-seropositive. Each CDR3 is given with its conserved first and last residue. The D gene is left open where the match is weak. The listing skips clone size in some rows; elsewhere it reads once, few, many or a size class.

V gene	clone size	J gene	D gene	CDR3 protein	CDR3 DNA
TRBV7-6	once	TRBJ1-6	TRBD1	CASSLSRDRDNSPLHF	TGTGCCAGCAGCTTAAGCCGGGACAGGGATAATTCACCCCTCCACTTT
TRBV4-3	-	TRBJ2-1	TRBD2	CASSQDVIAGYNEQFF	TGCGCCAGCAGCCAAGATGTTATAGCGGGGTACAATGAGCAGTTCTTC
TRBV9	few	TRBJ2-2	-	CASSPRHGAGELFF	TGTGCCAGCAGCCCCCGACACGGCGCCGGGGAGCTGTTTTTT
TRBV2	-	TRBJ1-2	TRBD1	CASSLTGGVNYGYTF	TGTGCCAGCAGTTTGACAGGGGGAGTTAACTATGGCTACACCTTC
TRBV6-5	few	TRBJ2-3	TRBD1	CASPFRGQPTDTQYF	TGTGCCAGCCCCTTCCGGGGACAGCCGACAGATACGCAGTATTTT
TRBV18	-	TRBJ1-4	TRBD1	CASSPGGQGNEKLFF	TGTGCCAGCTCACCAGGGGGACAGGGGAATGAAAAACTGTTTTTT
TRBV11-3	-	TRBJ2-7	TRBD1	CASSLAFGQGYEQYF	TGTGCCAGCAGCTTAGCCTTCGGACAGGGGTACGAGCAGTACTTC
TRBV5-1	-	TRBJ2-1	TRBD2	CASSSGLAAGYEQFF	TGCGCCAGCAGCTCAGGACTAGCCGCTGGGTATGAGCAGTTCTTC
TRBV15	-	TRBJ2-5	TRBD1	CATSRVPGTGDGETQYF	TGTGCCACCAGCAGGGTACCGGGGACAGGGGACGGAGAGACCCAGTACTTC
TRBV25-1	-	TRBJ1-1	-	CASSFLTEAFF	TGTGCCAGCAGTTTTCTCACTGAAGCTTTCTTT
TRBV29-1	once	TRBJ1-2	-	CSVEQGIYGYTF	TGCAGCGTTGAACAGGGTATATATGGCTACACCTTC
TRBV6-6	-	TRBJ2-5	TRBD2	CASSYGGGVQETQYF	TGTGCCAGCAGTTACGGCGGGGGAGTCCAAGAGACCCAGTACTTC
TRBV23-1	-	TRBJ2-7	TRBD1	CARSTGQKYYEQYF	TGCGCCAGGTCAACGGGACAGAAATACTACGAGCAGTACTTC
TRBV2	-	TRBJ1-4	-	CASRGSSNEKLFF	TGTGCCAGCAGGGGCAGTTCTAATGAAAAACTGTTTTTT
TRBV5-5	once	TRBJ1-6	-	CASSWTPASPLHF	TGTGCCAGCAGCTGGACACCGGCTTCACCCCTCCACTTT
TRBV19	-	TRBJ1-1	-	CASSWGGPNTEAFF	TGTGCCAGTTCCTGGGGCGGTCCAAACACTGAAGCTTTCTTT
TRBV13	once	TRBJ2-5	-	CASSPPERETQYF	TGTGCCAGCAGCCCCCCAGAACGAGAGACCCAGTACTTC
TRBV27	-	TRBJ2-7	TRBD1	CASGHLGQGDYEQYF	TGTGCCAGCGGACACCTGGGACAGGGGGACTACGAGCAGTACTTC
TRBV6-5	-	TRBJ1-2	-	CASTRRGAANYGYTF	TGTGCCAGCACGAGAAGGGGTGCAGCTAACTATGGCTACACCTTC
TRBV25-1	-	TRBJ1-1	-	CASTSQAGTGNTEAFF	TGTGCCAGCACCTCTCAAGCAGGGACTGGGAACACTGAAGCTTTCTTT
TRBV5-1	-	TRBJ1-1	-	CASSSKLMNTEAFF	TGCGCCAGCAGCTCGAAACTCATGAACACTGAAGCTTTCTTT
TRBV4-1	-	TRBJ2-7	TRBD1	CASRPTGTGGYEQYF	TGCGCCAGCAGACCCACCGGGACAGGGGGCTACGAGCAGTACTTC
TRBV7-9	-	TRBJ1-4	-	CASSPTLEGNEKLFF	TGTGCCAGCAGCCCAACGTTAGAGGGTAATGAAAAACTGTTTTTT
TRBV4-2	-	TRBJ1-5	TRBD1	CASSPGQGPFPQHF	TGTGCCAGCAGCCCAGGACAGGGGCCTTTTCCCCAGCATTTT
TRBV25-1	-	TRBJ1-2	TRBD1	CASSEYDRDYGYTF	TGTGCCAGCAGTGAATATGACAGGGACTATGGCTACACCTTC
TRBV6-5	-	TRBJ1-3	-	CASSSAGRSGNTIYF	TGTGCCAGCAGTTCCGCAGGGCGCTCTGGAAACACCATATATTTT
TRBV30	-	TRBJ1-1	TRBD1	CAWRNSGTGSLQAFF	TGTGCCTGGAGAAACTCCGGGACAGGGTCCCTCCAAGCTTTCTTT
TRBV7-2	-	TRBJ1-5	-	CASSLDPGSNQPQHF	TGTGCCAGCAGCTTAGACCCAGGGTCCAATCAGCCCCAGCATTTT
TRBV5-8	-	TRBJ1-3	-	CASSLMEKNSGNTIYF	TGTGCCAGCAGCTTGATGGAGAAAAACTCTGGAAACACCATATATTTT
TRBV7-8	-	TRBJ2-7	-	CASSLAGGPPSYEQYF	TGTGCCAGCAGCTTAGCGGGGGGGCCCCCTTCCTACGAGCAGTACTTC
TRBV7-8	-	TRBJ1-2	TRBD1	CASSPVRPQGQNGYTF	TGTGCCAGCAGCCCAGTAAGGCCACAGGGGCAGAATGGCTACACCTTC
TRBV9	-	TRBJ2-3	TRBD2	CASSASGTSTDTQYF	TGTGCCAGCAGCGCCAGCGGGACTAGCACAGATACGCAGTATTTT
TRBV4-1	once	TRBJ1-5	TRBD1	CASSQEDRFNQPQHF	TGCGCCAGCAGCCAGGAGGACAGGTTCAATCAGCCCCAGCATTTT
TRBV6-8	-	TRBJ1-2	-	CATKGGNYGYTF	TGTGCCACCAAGGGGGGGAACTATGGCTACACCTTC
TRBV18	-	TRBJ2-5	-	CASSPVNGGETQYF	TGTGCCAGCTCACCAGTCAACGGCGGAGAGACCCAGTACTTC
TRBV7-6	-	TRBJ1-1	-	CASSSPGATEAFF	TGTGCCAGCAGCTCTCCAGGGGCCACTGAAGCTTTCTTT
TRBV6-5	-	TRBJ1-1	TRBD1	CASRQGNEAFF	TGTGCCAGCAGACAGGGGAATGAAGCTTTCTTT
TRBV2	-	TRBJ2-1	TRBD1	CASSVGQGNLNQQFF	TGTGCCAGCAGCGTCGGACAGGGGAACCTCAATCAGCAGTTCTTC
TRBV7-9	-	TRBJ2-3	-	CASRLGRGKDTQYF	TGTGCCAGCAGATTGGGCCGGGGGAAAGATACGCAGTATTTT
TRBV6-5	-	TRBJ1-4	TRBD1	CASSYVQGDEKLFF	TGTGCCAGCAGTTACGTACAGGGGGATGAAAAACTGTTTTTT
TRBV5-1	-	TRBJ2-3	TRBD1	CASSLEGAVDTQYF	TGCGCCAGCAGCTTGGAGGGGGCCGTAGATACGCAGTATTTT
TRBV4-3	once	TRBJ2-5	TRBD2	CASSQLAGGETQYF	TGCGCCAGCAGCCAATTGGCGGGGGGAGAGACCCAGTACTTC
TRBV14	-	TRBJ1-1	TRBD1	CASSPEGGRSTEAFF	TGTGCCAGCAGCCCAGAAGGGGGCCGTAGCACTGAAGCTTTCTTT
TRBV5-4	-	TRBJ2-5	-	CASSLDLGQQETQYF	TGTGCCAGCAGCTTGGATTTAGGACAGCAAGAGACCCAGTACTTC
TRBV2	-	TRBJ1-5	TRBD1	CASSEQGGNQPQHF	TGTGCCAGCAGTGAACAGGGGGGCAATCAGCCCCAGCATTTT
TRBV5-1	-	TRBJ2-2	TRBD2	CASSSSGGYTGELFF	TGCGCCAGCAGCTCTAGCGGGGGGTACACCGGGGAGCTGTTTTTT
TRBV2	-	TRBJ2-7	-	CASSDWSGAYEQYF	TGTGCCAGCAGTGATTGGTCAGGGGCCTACGAGCAGTACTTC